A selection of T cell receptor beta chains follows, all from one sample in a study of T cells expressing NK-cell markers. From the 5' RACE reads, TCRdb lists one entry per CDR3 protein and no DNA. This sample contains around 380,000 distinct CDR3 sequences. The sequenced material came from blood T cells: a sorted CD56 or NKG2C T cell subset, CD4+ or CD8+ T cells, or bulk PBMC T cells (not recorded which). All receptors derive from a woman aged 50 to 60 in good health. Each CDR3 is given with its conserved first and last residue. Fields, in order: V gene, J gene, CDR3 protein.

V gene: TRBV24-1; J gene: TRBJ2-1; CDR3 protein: CATSSGTDYNEQFF
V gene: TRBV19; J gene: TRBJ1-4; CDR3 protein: CASSMFSQTATNEKLFF
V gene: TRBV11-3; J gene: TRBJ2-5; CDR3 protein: CASSGQGRLLETQYF
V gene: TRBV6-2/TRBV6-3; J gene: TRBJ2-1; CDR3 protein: CASSYSLREGRNEQFF
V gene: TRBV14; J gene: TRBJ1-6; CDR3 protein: CASSQGWDSRAPLHF
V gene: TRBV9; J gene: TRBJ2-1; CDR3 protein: CASSAGSGSYNEQFF
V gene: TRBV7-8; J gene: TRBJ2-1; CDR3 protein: CASSSLRAGRRQFF
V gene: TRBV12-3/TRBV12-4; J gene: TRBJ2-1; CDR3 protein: CASTRKSSYNEQFF
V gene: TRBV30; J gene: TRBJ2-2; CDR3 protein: CAWSVLGGDTGELFF
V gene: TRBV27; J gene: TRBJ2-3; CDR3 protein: CASSLKAGFSSDTQYF
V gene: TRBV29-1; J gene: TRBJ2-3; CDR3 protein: CSVASGGWTDTQYF
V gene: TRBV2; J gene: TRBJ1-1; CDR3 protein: CASTYPRGRDTEAFF
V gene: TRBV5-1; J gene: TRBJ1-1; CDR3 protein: CASSLRSRTNTEAFF